This TCR beta chain was recorded in a study of response to subunit inactivated influenza vaccine. Notes on the study in general: T cells newly recruited by each seasonal influenza vaccination are few, the authors suggested.

TCRdb reprocessed the RT-PCR reads with MiXCR, giving one entry per CDR3 protein. Of more than 450,000 distinct CDR3 sequences in the sample, around 8% were seen once. The CDR3 has 18 amino acids. The V gene's germline CDR1 is MGHDK and CDR2 SYGVNS. Trimming shortened V by 8 bases and J by 2 bases, and 24 bases separated the two germline ends. This clonotype was seen only a few times. Its antigen is undetermined. Specimen: PBMCs from blood, collected around 25 months after vaccination. This receptor was obtained from a man between 50 and 75 years old who received an inactivated influenza vaccine. The chain is built from TRBV25-1 and TRBJ2-2; the D gene could be TRBD1 or TRBD2 (6 bases each). The CDR3 nucleotides are TGTGCCAGCTGGGGGGTTCGGGTAGGGGGACTTAACACCGGGGAGCTGTTTTTT. Translation: CASWGVRVGGLNTGELFF.